This entry features one T cell receptor beta chain sequence. Since a much larger clone is just one base distant, this may be a read error. What was amplified from RNA transcripts were TCR beta CDR3 regions. RT-PCR in the first round (using the HTBI primer set) targeted the TCR CDR3. TCRdb re-analysed the multiplex PCR reads in MiXCR, keeping a single row per CDR3 protein. The data contain roughly 500,000 distinct CDR3 sequences, 40% to 55% of them singletons. These data are taken from a study of T cells in Graves' hyperthyroidism and ophthalmopathy. The germline CDR1 and CDR2 sequences are SGHVS and FQNEAQ. After removal of 6 bases from V and 4 bases from J, the junction contained 8 bases not matched to a gene. This CDR3 is 15 amino acids long.

Sequencing used peripheral blood or thyroid tissue (not recorded which). This receptor was taken from an adult woman with Graves' disease, either hyperthyroidism or ophthalmopathy (not recorded which). V and J are TRBV7-8 and TRBJ2-2; 7 nucleotides agree with TRBD2. This CDR3 reads CASSPSGMSTGELFF. The CDR3 DNA is TGTGCCAGCAGTCCGAGCGGGATGAGCACCGGGGAGCTGTTTTTT.